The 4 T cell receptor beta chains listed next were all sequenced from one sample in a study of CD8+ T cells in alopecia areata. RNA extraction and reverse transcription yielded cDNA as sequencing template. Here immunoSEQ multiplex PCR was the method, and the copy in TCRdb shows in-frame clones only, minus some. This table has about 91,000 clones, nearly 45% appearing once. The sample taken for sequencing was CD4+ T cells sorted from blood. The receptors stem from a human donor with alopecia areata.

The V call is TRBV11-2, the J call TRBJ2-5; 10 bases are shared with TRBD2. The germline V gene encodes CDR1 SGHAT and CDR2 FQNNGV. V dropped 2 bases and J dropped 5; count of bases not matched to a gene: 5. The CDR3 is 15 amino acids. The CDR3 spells CASSLTLAGRETQYF. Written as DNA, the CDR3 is TGTGCCAGCAGCTTAACACTAGCGGGAAGGGAGACCCAGTACTTC.

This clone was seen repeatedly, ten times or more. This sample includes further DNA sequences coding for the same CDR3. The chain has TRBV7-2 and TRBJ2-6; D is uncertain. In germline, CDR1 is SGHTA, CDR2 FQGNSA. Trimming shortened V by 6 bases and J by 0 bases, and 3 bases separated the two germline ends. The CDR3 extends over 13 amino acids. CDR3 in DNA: TGTGCCAGCAGAGACTCTGGGGCCAACGTCCTGACTTTC. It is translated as CASRDSGANVLTF.

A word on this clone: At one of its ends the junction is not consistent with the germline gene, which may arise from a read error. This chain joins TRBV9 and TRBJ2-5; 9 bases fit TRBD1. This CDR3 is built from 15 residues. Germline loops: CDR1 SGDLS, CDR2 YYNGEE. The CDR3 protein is CASDLGNGQGSGLNF. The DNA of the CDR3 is TGTGCCAGCGACCTGGGGAACGGACAGGGGTCGGGTTTGAACTTC.

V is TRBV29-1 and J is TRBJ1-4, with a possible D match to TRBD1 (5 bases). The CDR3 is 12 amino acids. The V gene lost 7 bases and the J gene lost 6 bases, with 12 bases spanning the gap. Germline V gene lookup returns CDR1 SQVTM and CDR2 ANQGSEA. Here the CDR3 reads CSALVGDEKLFF. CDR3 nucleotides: TGCAGCGCCCTTGTGGGGGATGAAAAACTGTTTTTT. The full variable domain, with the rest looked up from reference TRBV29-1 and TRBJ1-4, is SAVISQKPSRDICQRGTSLTIQCQVDSQVTMMFWYRQQPGQSLTLIATANQGSEATYESGFVIDKFPISRPNLTFSTLTVSNMSPEDSSIYLCSALVGDEKLFFGSGTQLSVL.